This T cell receptor beta chain was found in a study of blood T cell repertoires in COVID-19. As for the study in general: The United States, Italy and Spain were the sources of the acute and convalescent COVID-19 samples. Sources were T cells, B-cell-depleted T cells, or PBMCs; the material itself was cDNA or gDNA.

How the authors handled the data: By means of reference gene primer amplification, nucleated cell counts were estimated. This table comes from immunoSEQ multiplex PCR, and its TCRdb copy is limited to in-frame clones, with some not included. V, J and clone size are those of that table, while D and trimming were read from the DNA. Altogether 15,000 to 20,000 clones are present, 90% to 95% being singletons, with the ten largest covering around 4%. Trimming removed 1 base from V and 4 bases from J, with 8 bases in between. The CDR3 contains 13 residues. Sequencing was carried out using peripheral blood. The rearrangement links TRBV12-3 or TRBV12-4 to TRBJ2-7; D perhaps matches TRBD1 (5 bases). The origin of this receptor is a man between 60 and 70 years old with active COVID-19. The CDR3 is CASSLGQSYEQYF. The CDR3 DNA reads TGTGCCAGCAGTTTAGGACAGTCATACGAGCAGTACTTC.